The following is a T cell receptor beta chain sequence with its context. Germline CDR1 and CDR2: SGDLS and YYNGEE. V was shortened by 0 bases and J by 0 bases, with 3 bases between the two germline ends. This CDR3 has 13 residues. Enrolment of Seattle patients took place during active infection, and they were followed longitudinally. As handled by the study authors: Reference gene primer amplification yielded estimated nucleated cell counts. Assay: immunoSEQ multiplex PCR; the TCRdb copy retains only in-frame clones and omits some. Clone size and the V and J calls come from that table; the DNA yielded D and trimming. Among a few hundred thousand clones listed, 85% to 90% were seen once. This specimen comes from a study of blood T cell repertoires in COVID-19. For the study at large: COVID-19 samples from acute and convalescent phases originated in the United States, Italy and Spain. T cells, B-cell-depleted T cells, or PBMCs provided the cDNA or gDNA that served as material.

The chain is built from TRBV9 and TRBJ1-1; D gene uncertain. Material for sequencing was peripheral blood. This TCR was sampled from a woman in her fifties or sixties with COVID-19, enrolled during active disease. Here the CDR3 DNA reads TGTGCCAGCAGCGTAGCTGTGAACACTGAAGCTTTCTTT. It translates to CASSVAVNTEAFF. Together with reference TRBV9 and TRBJ1-1, the CDR3 gives the full variable domain: DSGVTQTPKHLITATGQRVTLRCSPRSGDLSVYWYQQSLDQGLQFLIQYYNGEERAKGNILERFSAQQFPDLHSELNLSSLELGDSALYFCASSVAVNTEAFFGQGTRLTVV.